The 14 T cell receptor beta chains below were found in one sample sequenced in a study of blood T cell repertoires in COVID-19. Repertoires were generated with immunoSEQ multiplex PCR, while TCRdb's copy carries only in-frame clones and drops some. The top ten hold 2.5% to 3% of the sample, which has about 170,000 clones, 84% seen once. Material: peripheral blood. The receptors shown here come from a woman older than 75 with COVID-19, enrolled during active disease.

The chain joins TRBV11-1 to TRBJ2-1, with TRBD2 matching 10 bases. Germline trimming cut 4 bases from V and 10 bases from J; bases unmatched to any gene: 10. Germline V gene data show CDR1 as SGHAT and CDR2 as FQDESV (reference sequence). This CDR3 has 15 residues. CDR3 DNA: TGTGCCAGCAGCTCGGTAGCGGGGGGCCAAGGAGAGCAGTTCTTC. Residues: CASSSVAGGQGEQFF.

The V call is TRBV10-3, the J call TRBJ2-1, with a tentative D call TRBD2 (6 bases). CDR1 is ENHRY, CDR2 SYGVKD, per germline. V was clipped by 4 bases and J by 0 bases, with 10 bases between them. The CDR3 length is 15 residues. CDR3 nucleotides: TGTGCCATCAGTGCTACGGGACTCTCCTACAATGAGCAGTTCTTC. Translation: CAISATGLSYNEQFF.

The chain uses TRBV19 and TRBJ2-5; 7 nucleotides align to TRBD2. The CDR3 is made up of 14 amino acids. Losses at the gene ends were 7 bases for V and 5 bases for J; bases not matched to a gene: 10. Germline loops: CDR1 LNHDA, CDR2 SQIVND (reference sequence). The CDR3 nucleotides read TGTGCCAGTAACAACATGGGGGGAGGGGAGACCCAGTACTTC. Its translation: CASNNMGGGETQYF. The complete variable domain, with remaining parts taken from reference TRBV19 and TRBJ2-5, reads DGGITQSPKYLFRKEGQNVTLSCEQNLNHDAMYWYRQDPGQGLRLIYYSQIVNDFQKGDIAEGYSVSREKKESFPLTVTSAQKNPTAFYLCASNNMGGGETQYFGPGTRLLVL.

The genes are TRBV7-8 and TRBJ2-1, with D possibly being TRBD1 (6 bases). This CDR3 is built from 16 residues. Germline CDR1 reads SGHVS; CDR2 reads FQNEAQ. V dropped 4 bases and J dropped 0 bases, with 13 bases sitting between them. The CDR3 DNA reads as TGTGCCAGCAGCTCGTTCGTAGGGGGCTCCTACAATGAGCAGTTCTTC. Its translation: CASSSFVGGSYNEQFF.

The CDR3 spells CASSFLTYSEKLFF. The DNA for the CDR3 is TGTGCCAGCAGTTTTCTAACTTACAGTGAAAAACTGTTTTTT. V usage is TRBV28 and J usage is TRBJ1-4; D gene uncertain. The V end lost 3 bases, the J end lost 7 bases, and 12 bases lay between the germline ends. CDR1 is MDHEN, CDR2 SYDVKM, per germline. The CDR3 loop spans 14 amino acids.

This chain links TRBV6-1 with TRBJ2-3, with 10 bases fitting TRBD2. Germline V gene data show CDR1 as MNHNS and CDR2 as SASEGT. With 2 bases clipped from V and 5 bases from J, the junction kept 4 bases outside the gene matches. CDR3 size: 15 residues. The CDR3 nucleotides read TGTGCCAGCAGTGAAATAGCGGGGGGTTTAGATACGCAGTATTTT. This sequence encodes CASSEIAGGLDTQYF.

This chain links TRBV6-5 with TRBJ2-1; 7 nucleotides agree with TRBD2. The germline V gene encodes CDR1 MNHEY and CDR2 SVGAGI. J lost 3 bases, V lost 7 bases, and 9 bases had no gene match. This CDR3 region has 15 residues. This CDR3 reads CASTREGFDYNEQFF. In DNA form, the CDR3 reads TGTGCCAGCACCAGGGAGGGGTTCGACTACAATGAGCAGTTCTTC.

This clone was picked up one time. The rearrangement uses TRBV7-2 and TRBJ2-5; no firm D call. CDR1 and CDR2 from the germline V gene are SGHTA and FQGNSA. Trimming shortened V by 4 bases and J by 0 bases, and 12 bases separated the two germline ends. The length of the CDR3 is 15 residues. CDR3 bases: TGTGCCAGCAGCTCAATAGTCCTGTACCAAGAGACCCAGTACTTC. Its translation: CASSSIVLYQETQYF.

CDR3 in amino acids: CASSSYLTGEIYEQYF. As DNA, the CDR3 is TGTGCCAGCAGTTCATACTTGACAGGGGAAATCTACGAGCAGTACTTC. V and J are TRBV6-5 and TRBJ2-7; 8 positions match TRBD1. Germline V gene lookup returns CDR1 MNHEY and CDR2 SVGAGI. V shed 4 bases, J shed 3 bases, and the junction held 11 bases outside the gene matches. The CDR3 runs 16 residues.

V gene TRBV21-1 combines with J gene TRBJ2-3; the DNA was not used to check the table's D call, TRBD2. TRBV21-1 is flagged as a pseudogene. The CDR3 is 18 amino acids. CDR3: CASSKGRLAGRSTDTQYF. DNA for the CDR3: TGTGCCAGCAGCAAAGGAAGGCTAGCGGGGAGAAGCACAGATACGCAGTATTTT.

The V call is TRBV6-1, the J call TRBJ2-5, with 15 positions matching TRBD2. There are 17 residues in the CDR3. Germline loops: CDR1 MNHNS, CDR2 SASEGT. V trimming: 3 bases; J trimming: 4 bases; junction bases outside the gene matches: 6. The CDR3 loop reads CASSEPSGLAGGETQYF. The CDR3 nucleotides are TGTGCCAGCAGTGAGCCCTCGGGACTAGCGGGGGGAGAGACCCAGTACTTC.

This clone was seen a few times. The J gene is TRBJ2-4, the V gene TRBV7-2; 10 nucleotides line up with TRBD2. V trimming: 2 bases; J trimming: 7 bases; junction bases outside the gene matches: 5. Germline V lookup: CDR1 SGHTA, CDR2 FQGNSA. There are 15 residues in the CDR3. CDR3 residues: CASSLWETSGNIQYF. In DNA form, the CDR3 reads TGTGCCAGCAGCTTATGGGAGACTAGCGGGAACATTCAGTACTTC.

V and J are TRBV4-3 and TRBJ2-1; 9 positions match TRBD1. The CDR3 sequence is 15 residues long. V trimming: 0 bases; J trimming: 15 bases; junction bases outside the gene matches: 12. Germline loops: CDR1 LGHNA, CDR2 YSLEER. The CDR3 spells CASSQDWDRESVGFF. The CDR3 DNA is TGCGCCAGCAGCCAAGATTGGGACAGGGAAAGTGTGGGGTTCTTC.

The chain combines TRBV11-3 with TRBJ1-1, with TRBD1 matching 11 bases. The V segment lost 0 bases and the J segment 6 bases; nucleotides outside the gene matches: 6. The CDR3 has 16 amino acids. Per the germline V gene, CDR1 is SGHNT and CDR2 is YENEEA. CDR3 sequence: CASSLEGQGANSEAFF. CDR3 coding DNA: TGTGCCAGCAGCTTAGAAGGACAGGGGGCAAATTCTGAAGCTTTCTTT. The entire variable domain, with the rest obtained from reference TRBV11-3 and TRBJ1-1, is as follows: EAGVVQSPRYKIIEKKQPVAFWCNPISGHNTLYWYLQNLGQGPELLIRYENEEAVDDSQLPKDRFSAERLKGVDSTLKIQPAELGDSAVYLCASSLEGQGANSEAFFGQGTRLTVV.